Below, one T cell receptor beta chain is given with its context. Its antigen is undetermined. This specimen comes from a study of CD8+ T cells in alopecia areata. Study-wide points: TCR sharing across patients was less clear than in mice, possibly HLA-related. More clonal than normal scalp was lesional scalp, particularly alopecia totalis/universalis.

V gave up 4 bases and J gave up 0 bases; unmatched junction bases: 7. Per germline, CDR1 SGHRS and CDR2 YFSETQ. CDR3 length: 15 amino acids. The sequencing template was cDNA reverse transcribed from extracted RNA. Profiled with immunoSEQ multiplex PCR; TCRdb holds only in-frame clones, not every one. The sample consists of 200,000 to 250,000 clones, about three fifths of them appearing once. The chain uses TRBV5-1 and TRBJ2-7; 7 nucleotides align to TRBD1. The TCR comes from a human donor with alopecia areata. The sample was CD4+ T cells sorted from blood, taken at week 0. CDR3 DNA: TGCGCCAGCAGCGCGACAGGGTCCCTCTCCTACGAGCAGTACTTC. It encodes CASSATGSLSYEQYF.